This passage covers 26 T cell receptor beta chains from one sample sequenced in a study of CD8+CD57+ T cells in acquired aplastic anemia (dated by TCRdb to 2017 to 2018). Flow cytometry had shown CD8+CD57+ cell expansion in the patients selected for sequencing. The listed sequencing device is Illumina HiSeq 2000. Profiling of TCR beta VDJ combinations and CDR3 sequences used genomic DNA as the template. Clones were called with MiXCR by TCRdb after fastp trimmed the public reads at Q25, and only in-frame beta chains were retained. Every CDR3 protein is listed once, alongside the most common genes and DNA of its rows. Across this sample there are 210,000 or so distinct CDR3 sequences, with around 50% seen only once. 20% of the sample rests with the top ten. Material for sequencing was sorted CD4+, CD8+, or CD8+CD57+ T cells (not recorded which) from PBMCs. The receptors were gathered from a human donor with aplastic anemia.

This rearrangement joins TRBV7-6 to TRBJ2-1; D ambiguous. The V and J ends lost 2 bases and 6 bases respectively, with 8 bases between them. CDR1 is SGHVS and CDR2 is FNYEAQ in the germline V gene. The CDR3 extends over 13 amino acids. The CDR3 sequence is CASSLSSFNEQFF. The CDR3 nucleotides read TGTGCCAGCAGCTTATCGTCGTTCAATGAGCAGTTCTTC.

A few counts support this clonotype. The conserved phenylalanine or tryptophan is not found at the CDR3 terminus, so this likely reflects a read error. V and J are TRBV7-9 and TRBJ2-5, with 7 bases lining up with TRBD2. V dropped 4 bases and J dropped 4; count of bases not matched to a gene: 6. This CDR3 region has 14 residues. Germline V gene data show CDR1 as SEHNR and CDR2 as FQNEAQ (reference sequence). CDR3: CASSSGLDRETQYY. For the CDR3, the DNA is TGTGCCAGCAGCTCAGGACTAGATCGAGAGACCCAGTACTAC.

The CDR3 protein is CASSLGAGVISPLHF. CDR3 nucleotide sequence: TGTGCCAGCAGCTTAGGGGCAGGGGTCATCTCACCCCTCCACTTT. The chain employs TRBV7-3 and TRBJ1-6; weak D call: TRBD1 (6 bases). V was pared by 2 bases and J by 10 bases, with 15 bases between. This CDR3 is 15 amino acids long. The germline V gene encodes CDR1 SGHTA and CDR2 FQGTGA.

This clonotype was counted at least ten times. The genes are TRBV19 and TRBJ1-6; perhaps TRBD1 as D (6 bases). V was cut by 4 bases and J by 9 bases, with 31 bases left in between. Germline V CDR1 and CDR2: LNHDA, SQIVND (reference sequence). This CDR3 comprises 20 residues. As DNA, the CDR3 is TGTGCCAGTAGTACACCCCCGGACAGAAGGGGGTGGCCTGGAGCTTCACCCCTCCACTTT. Translating gives CASSTPPDRRGWPGASPLHF.

The V call is TRBV19, the J call TRBJ1-4; 9 positions match TRBD1. V lost 7 bases and J lost 6; bases outside the gene matches: 12. This CDR3 region has 16 residues. The germline V gene encodes CDR1 LNHDA and CDR2 SQIVND (reference sequence). The CDR3 loop is CASTPMVTGGDEKLFF. The CDR3 DNA sequence: TGTGCCAGTACCCCGATGGTGACAGGGGGTGATGAAAAACTGTTTTTT.

The V call is TRBV24-1, the J call TRBJ1-5, with TRBD1 matching over 12 bases. V dropped 4 bases and J dropped 4; count of bases not matched to a gene: 7. CDR3 size: 17 residues. The germline V gene has CDR1 KGHDR and CDR2 SFDVKD. The chain's CDR3 is CATSDGDRGRKNQPQHF. The CDR3 bases are TGTGCCACCAGTGACGGGGACAGGGGGCGAAAAAATCAGCCCCAGCATTTT.

This clonotype was observed a single time. The CDR3 here is CSARWGQGTRYGYTF. The CDR3 nucleotides read TGCAGTGCTAGATGGGGACAGGGGACGAGATATGGCTACACCTTC. The V gene is TRBV20-1, the J gene TRBJ1-2; 10 bases align to TRBD1. The germline gives CDR1 DFQATT, CDR2 SNEGSKA (reference sequence). CDR3 length: 15 residues. After removal of 2 bases from V and 5 bases from J, the junction contained 8 bases not matched to a gene.

This clonotype has ten or more counts. The chain links TRBV6-1 to TRBJ2-7, with D tentatively TRBD1 (6 bases). Germline loops: CDR1 MNHNS, CDR2 SASEGT. V gave up 0 bases and J gave up 4 bases, with 16 bases separating them. The length of the CDR3 is 16 residues. CDR3 bases: TGTGCCAGCAGTGAAGCGGTGCAGGGGCGACGATACGAGCAGTACTTC. Translation gives CASSEAVQGRRYEQYF.

This clonotype came up a few times. The CDR3 nucleotides read TGTGCCAGCATCCAACCCCGGGGCCCCTACAATGAGCAGTTCTTC. Translated: CASIQPRGPYNEQFF. The rearrangement links TRBV12-3 or TRBV12-4 to TRBJ2-1; either TRBD1 or TRBD2 may fit D (5 bases each). V gave up 7 bases and J gave up 2 bases, with 15 bases separating them. This CDR3 region has 15 residues.

In its sample, this clonotype was seen many times. The rearrangement joins TRBV2 to TRBJ1-3, with 9 nucleotides matching TRBD1. Germline V gene lookup returns CDR1 SNHLY and CDR2 FYNNEI. The CDR3 runs to 16 residues. The V gene end was trimmed by 8 bases and the J gene end by 2 bases; junction bases not matched to a gene: 10. In DNA, the CDR3 is TGTGCCAGCCGGGGACAGGGTCCCGGGCCTGGAAACACCATATATTTT. Translation gives CASRGQGPGPGNTIYF.

This clonotype was seen a few times. The V call is TRBV25-1, the J call TRBJ2-7; TRBD2 agrees at 7 bases. This CDR3 is 13 amino acids long. J gave up 2 bases and V 4 bases, and 2 bases lay outside the gene matches. The germline gives CDR1 MGHDK, CDR2 SYGVNS. The CDR3 loop is CASSVGGAYEQYF. The DNA for the CDR3 is TGTGCCAGCAGTGTGGGGGGGGCCTACGAGCAGTACTTC.

J is TRBJ1-2 and V is TRBV11-2; the D gene is possibly TRBD1 (6 bases). CDR1 is SGHAT, CDR2 FQNNGV, per germline. The CDR3 covers 15 residues. Trimming took off 2 bases at V and 1 base at J, with 11 bases between the two ends. CDR3 sequence: CASSLQTGNNYGYTF. CDR3 DNA sequence: TGTGCCAGCAGCTTACAGACAGGCAATAACTATGGCTACACCTTC.

This chain connects TRBV15 to TRBJ2-7; D is tentatively TRBD1 or TRBD2 (5 bases each). Germline loops: CDR1 LNHNV, CDR2 YYDKDF (reference sequence). V was trimmed by 2 bases and J by 2 bases, leaving 16 bases between them. This CDR3 contains 16 residues. CDR3 amino acids: CATSRSPGTATYEQYF. CDR3 in DNA: TGTGCCACCAGCAGAAGCCCAGGGACCGCCACCTACGAGCAGTACTTC. Using reference TRBV15 and TRBJ2-7 for the parts outside the CDR3, the full variable domain is DAMVIQNPRYQVTQFGKPVTLSCSQTLNHNVMYWYQQKSSQAPKLLFHYYDKDFNNEADTPDNFQSRRPNTSFCFLDIRSPGLGDTAMYLCATSRSPGTATYEQYFGPGTRLTVT.

The V gene is TRBV9, the J gene TRBJ1-1; D gene uncertain. This CDR3 region has 14 residues. Looked up from germline, CDR1 is SGDLS and CDR2 is YYNGEE. V dropped 0 bases and J dropped 3 bases, with 9 bases sitting between them. The CDR3 protein is CASSVGPVDTEAFF. CDR3 in DNA: TGTGCCAGCAGCGTAGGACCCGTCGACACTGAAGCTTTCTTT.

This clonotype is labeled large. The chain has TRBV10-2 and TRBJ1-2; 7 nucleotides match TRBD1. The CDR3 is 14 residues long. Germline V gene lookup returns CDR1 WSHSY and CDR2 SAAADI. The trim removed 0 bases at V and 8 bases at J, leaving 6 bases unmatched. CDR3 nucleotides: TGCGCCAGCAGTGAGTCGACAGGGCTGGAAGGCTACACCTTC. This codes for CASSESTGLEGYTF.

As to this clonotype: A read error may explain this, as a much larger clone is one base away. The rearrangement uses TRBV5-1 and TRBJ2-1; D might be TRBD1 (6 bases). CDR1 is SGHRS, CDR2 YFSETQ, per germline. With 6 bases removed from V and 3 bases from J, the gap between germline ends came to 22 bases. This CDR3 is built from 17 residues. CDR3 bases: TGCGCCAGCATCTTCAGACCCGGGGACAACTACTACAATGAGCAGTTCTTC. This gives the protein CASIFRPGDNYYNEQFF.

This clonotype has ten or more counts. V gene TRBV2 combines with J gene TRBJ1-1; D is uncertain. Deletions cut 4 bases from V and 0 bases from J, with 12 bases between. This CDR3 spans 15 amino acids. The germline V gene encodes CDR1 SNHLY and CDR2 FYNNEI. The CDR3 loop reads CASSVRLTLNTEAFF. In nucleotides, the CDR3 is TGTGCCAGCAGTGTACGCCTCACCTTGAACACTGAAGCTTTCTTT.

In DNA form, the CDR3 reads TGCAGTGCTACCGAAGGGAAATCCGAGCAGTACTTC. It yields the protein CSATEGKSEQYF. The chain joins TRBV20-1 to TRBJ2-7; D is unclear. CDR3 size: 12 residues. CDR1 is DFQATT, CDR2 SNEGSKA, per germline (reference sequence). V was clipped by 4 bases and J by 6 bases, with 13 bases between them.

The chain links TRBV9 to TRBJ2-1; D may be TRBD2 (7 bases). V was cut by 3 bases and J by 4 bases, with 17 bases left in between. CDR3 length equals 16 residues. Germline CDR1 reads SGDLS; CDR2 reads YYNGEE. The CDR3, as DNA: TGTGCCAGCAGCGCCCTCGGGGGGCCGGTATACAATGAGCAGTTCTTC. This gives the protein CASSALGGPVYNEQFF.

The chain joins TRBV19 to TRBJ1-1; D gene unclear. The ends were cut back, 8 bases at V and 6 bases at J, with 13 bases in the middle. The germline gives CDR1 LNHDA, CDR2 SQIVND (reference sequence). The CDR3 runs 12 residues. DNA for the CDR3: TGTGCCAGTGCTCACCTACGGGCTGAAGCTTTCTTT. Translation: CASAHLRAEAFF. The entire variable domain, with the rest obtained from reference TRBV19 and TRBJ1-1, is as follows: DGGITQSPKYLFRKEGQNVTLSCEQNLNHDAMYWYRQDPGQGLRLIYYSQIVNDFQKGDIAEGYSVSREKKESFPLTVTSAQKNPTAFYLCASAHLRAEAFFGQGTRLTVV.

This clonotype turned up a few times. One base away lies a much larger clone, so this may be a sequencing read error. The V gene is TRBV6-5, the J gene TRBJ1-1; D is perhaps TRBD1 (5 bases). Trimming took 11 bases from V and 3 from J, leaving 10 bases between them. The CDR3 covers 11 residues. Germline-derived CDR1 and CDR2 are MNHEY and SVGAGI. CDR3 nucleotides: TGTGCCTACAGGTCGGACACTGAAGCTTTCTTT. Its translation is CAYRSDTEAFF.

Note on this clonotype: A much larger clone lies a single base off, so this may be a read error. The rearrangement joins TRBV2 to TRBJ1-6; no reliable D call. The CDR3 is made up of 16 amino acids. V was pared by 5 bases and J by 8 bases, with 19 bases between. CDR1 and CDR2 (germline): SNHLY, FYNNEI. The CDR3 sequence is CASSYNAKRADSPLHF. DNA for the CDR3: TGTGCCAGCAGTTACAATGCGAAGAGGGCAGATTCACCCCTCCACTTT.

Regarding this clonotype: This may be a read error: a much more frequent sequence differs by one nucleotide. The chain joins TRBV19 to TRBJ2-7, with D tentatively TRBD1 (5 bases). Germline V gene sequence: CDR1 LNHDA, CDR2 SQIVND (reference sequence). CDR3 length: 14 residues. CDR3 DNA sequence: TGTCCCTGGAGTGTTTACAGGCTCGCCTACGAGCAGTACTTC. Translating it yields CPWSVYRLAYEQYF.

V gene TRBV20-1 combines with J gene TRBJ2-1; D perhaps matches TRBD2 (5 bases). CDR1 and CDR2 from the germline V gene are DFQATT and SNEGSKA (reference sequence). V lost 4 bases and J 2 bases, leaving 15 bases between the germline ends. The CDR3 loop spans 15 amino acids. CDR3 nucleotides: TGCAGTGCTACGGACGGAGGCTTTGCCTACAATGAGCAGTTCTTC. This sequence encodes CSATDGGFAYNEQFF.

This clonotype was picked up many times. The genes are TRBV7-2 and TRBJ2-5, with 11 bases fitting TRBD2. J was trimmed by 5 bases and V by 4 bases; bases with no gene match: 9. Germline values: CDR1 SGHTA, CDR2 FQGNSA. This CDR3 comprises 16 residues. CDR3 amino acids: CASSSQLLAGGETQYF. The CDR3 coding sequence is TGTGCCAGCAGCTCGCAACTCCTAGCGGGGGGTGAGACCCAGTACTTC.

The chain employs TRBV2 and TRBJ1-6; 9 positions match TRBD1. Losses at the gene ends were 6 bases for V and 9 bases for J; bases not matched to a gene: 6. Germline V gene data show CDR1 as SNHLY and CDR2 as FYNNEI. The CDR3 covers 14 residues. CDR3 DNA: TGTGCCAGCAGGCCGGGACAGGGAGGTTCACCCCTCCACTTT. Protein sequence: CASRPGQGGSPLHF.